The sequence of this T cell receptor beta chain was determined in a study of blood T cell repertoires in COVID-19. About the study: PBMCs, B-cell-depleted T cells, or T cells provided the cDNA or gDNA that made up the material.

The CDR3 consists of 13 residues. Trimming took 6 bases from V and 0 from J, leaving 6 bases between them. Germline-derived CDR1 and CDR2 are MNHEY and SVGAGI. Enrolled through a virtual design, the participants were between roughly 18 and 90 years of age and came from under 30 US areas. Participant reports of clinical history set cohort assignment. TCRdb keeps only in-frame clones here, not all; method: immunoSEQ multiplex PCR. The table records under 250,000 clones, approximately 92% of them present only once. This clone was seen only once. Sequenced sample: PBMCs or T cells enriched from blood (not recorded which). The receptor was derived from a young woman in a cohort exposed to, infected with or recovered from COVID-19 (not recorded which). The rearrangement links TRBV6-5 to TRBJ1-5; D not resolved. CDR3 residues: CASRRYSNQPQHF. CDR3 bases: TGTGCCAGCAGGCGATATAGCAATCAGCCCCAGCATTTT.